Presented here are 30 T cell receptor beta chains from one specimen sequenced in a study of cytomegalovirus exposure and HLA in healthy donors. 60 Vbeta and 13 Jbeta primers were used in PCR. The assay was immunoSEQ multiplex PCR, and TCRdb's table has in-frame clones only and misses some. The data hold under 300,000 clones, with 81% observed a single time. The sample was PBMCs. Receptor source: a woman aged 60 to 75 in good health and CMV-seropositive.

This clone was seen just once. V is TRBV2 and J is TRBJ2-1; possibly TRBD1 for D (5 bases). CDR1 is SNHLY and CDR2 is FYNNEI in the germline V gene. With 4 bases removed from V and 6 bases from J, the gap between germline ends came to 16 bases. This CDR3 is 15 amino acids long. In DNA, the CDR3 is TGTGCCAGCAGTGCTTTCCAGGGCGAACTCAATGAGCAGTTCTTC. Translating it yields CASSAFQGELNEQFF. Using reference TRBV2 and TRBJ2-1 for the parts outside the CDR3, the full variable domain is EPEVTQTPSHQVTQMGQEVILRCVPISNHLYFYWYRQILGQKVEFLVSFYNNEISEKSEIFDDQFSVERPDGSNFTLKIRSTKLEDSAMYFCASSAFQGELNEQFFGPGTRLTVL.

This clone turned up a few times. The chain uses TRBV6-5 and TRBJ2-3, with 8 bases that match TRBD1. This CDR3 is 14 amino acids long. With V trimmed by 6 bases and J by 2 bases, 4 bases remained unmatched. The germline V gene encodes CDR1 MNHEY and CDR2 SVGAGI. The CDR3 DNA reads TGTGCCAGCAGAATGACAGGGGCCACAGATACGCAGTATTTT. Its translation is CASRMTGATDTQYF.

The chain recombines TRBV27 with TRBJ2-2; TRBD2 agrees at 9 bases. Germline loops: CDR1 MNHEY, CDR2 SMNVEV (reference sequence). The trim removed 4 bases at V and 1 base at J, leaving 7 bases unmatched. The CDR3 totals 17 residues. In DNA form, the CDR3 reads TGTGCCAGCAGTTCCCGACCGACTAGCGGGAACACCGGGGAGCTGTTTTTT. Its translation: CASSSRPTSGNTGELFF.

The rearrangement links TRBV9 to TRBJ2-1; 7 nucleotides agree with TRBD1. V lost 2 bases and J lost 8; bases outside the gene matches: 7. The CDR3 loop spans 14 amino acids. Germline CDR1 is SGDLS and CDR2 is YYNGEE. The CDR3 coding sequence is TGTGCCAGCAGCGTGGACACAGGGGTGGATGAGCAGTTCTTC. This encodes CASSVDTGVDEQFF.

V usage is TRBV5-6 and J usage is TRBJ1-1; maybe TRBD1 (6 bases). V was trimmed by 0 bases and J by 0 bases, leaving 18 bases between them. There are 18 residues in the CDR3. Per the germline V gene, CDR1 is SGHDT and CDR2 is YYEEEE. The CDR3 sequence is CASSLDLTGLGLNTEAFF. Here the CDR3 DNA reads TGTGCCAGCAGCTTGGACTTAACAGGGCTCGGACTGAACACTGAAGCTTTCTTT.

The chain recombines TRBV18 with TRBJ1-1; D is ambiguous. Between the trimmed V and J ends, which lost 1 base and 3 bases, there was a span of 18 bases. The CDR3 is 17 amino acids. The germline V gene has CDR1 KGHSH and CDR2 LQKENI. CDR3 nucleotides: TGTGCCAGCTCACCACGCGGCGGAGGTGTTCGGGACACTGAAGCTTTCTTT. It encodes CASSPRGGGVRDTEAFF.

V usage is TRBV5-1 and J usage is TRBJ1-1; no firm D call. Germline CDR1 SGHRS, CDR2 YFSETQ. V dropped 2 bases and J dropped 7 bases, with 15 bases sitting between them. The CDR3 runs 14 residues. The CDR3 protein is CASSFRLNNGEAFF. CDR3 in DNA: TGCGCCAGCAGCTTCCGACTGAATAACGGTGAAGCTTTCTTT.

V gene TRBV5-1 combines with J gene TRBJ2-1; 7 bases align to TRBD2. Germline loops: CDR1 SGHRS, CDR2 YFSETQ. The CDR3 totals 14 residues. V shed 4 bases, J shed 6 bases, and the junction held 7 bases outside the gene matches. The CDR3, as DNA: TGCGCCAGCAGCAGGGCGGGAGCGGCCAATGAGCAGTTCTTC. Protein sequence: CASSRAGAANEQFF.

This sequence joins TRBV5-1 and TRBJ2-7; unclear D gene. Germline lookup yields CDR1 SGHRS and CDR2 YFSETQ. V was pared by 0 bases and J by 6 bases, with 13 bases between. The CDR3 sequence is 14 residues long. The chain's CDR3 is CASSLGGNGGEQYF. The CDR3 coding sequence is TGCGCCAGCAGCTTGGGAGGTAATGGTGGCGAGCAGTACTTC. Combining the CDR3 with reference TRBV5-1 and TRBJ2-7 gives the whole variable domain KAGVTQTPRYLIKTRGQQVTLSCSPISGHRSVSWYQQTPGQGLQFLFEYFSETQRNKGNFPGRFSGRQFSNSRSEMNVSTLELGDSALYLCASSLGGNGGEQYFGPGTRLTVT.

The genes are TRBV4-1 and TRBJ1-4; no clear D gene. Per the germline V gene, CDR1 is MGHRA and CDR2 is YSYEKL. V was trimmed by 4 bases and J by 5 bases, leaving 17 bases between them. CDR3 length equals 16 residues. In DNA, the CDR3 is TGCGCCAGCAGCCCCTCTGCCATGGGAGGAAATGAAAAACTGTTTTTT. It is translated as CASSPSAMGGNEKLFF.

The chain links TRBV19 to TRBJ2-2; a possible D gene is TRBD2 (6 bases). V was trimmed by 2 bases and J by 2 bases, leaving 12 bases between them. The CDR3 loop spans 16 amino acids. Germline V lookup: CDR1 LNHDA, CDR2 SQIVND (reference sequence). CDR3 bases: TGTGCCAGTAGTATAAATTTGGGGACTAACACCGGGGAGCTGTTTTTT. This gives the protein CASSINLGTNTGELFF.

This chain connects TRBV10-2 to TRBJ1-1, with 9 positions matching TRBD1. Germline CDR1 and CDR2: WSHSY and SAAADI. After removal of 2 bases from V and 1 base from J, the junction contained 8 bases not matched to a gene. The CDR3 spans 17 residues. The CDR3 coding sequence is TGCGCCAGCAGTGAGCTAGGACAGGGGATCGGGAACACTGAAGCTTTCTTT. Residues: CASSELGQGIGNTEAFF.

The chain links TRBV5-1 to TRBJ2-1; 7 nucleotides agree with TRBD2. The germline V gene encodes CDR1 SGHRS and CDR2 YFSETQ. The V gene end was trimmed by 5 bases and the J gene end by 10 bases; junction bases not matched to a gene: 15. The length of the CDR3 is 15 residues. The CDR3 DNA is TGCGCCAGCAGGCTGACAGCGGGAACGGTATGGGAGCAGTTCTTC. This translates into CASRLTAGTVWEQFF. The entire variable domain, with the rest obtained from reference TRBV5-1 and TRBJ2-1, is as follows: KAGVTQTPRYLIKTRGQQVTLSCSPISGHRSVSWYQQTPGQGLQFLFEYFSETQRNKGNFPGRFSGRQFSNSRSEMNVSTLELGDSALYLCASRLTAGTVWEQFFGPGTRLTVL.

In this sample, this clone turned up once. The chain couples TRBV19 to TRBJ1-4; D unclear. This CDR3 has 15 amino acids. Looked up from germline, CDR1 is LNHDA and CDR2 is SQIVND (reference sequence). Trimming removed 1 base at V and 1 base at J, with 7 bases between. CDR3 coding DNA: TGTGCCAGTAGTATAGCTGCGGGAACTAATGAAAAACTGTTTTTT. It is translated as CASSIAAGTNEKLFF.

The rearrangement links TRBV5-1 to TRBJ1-1, with D perhaps TRBD1 (6 bases). V dropped 5 bases and J dropped 0 bases, with 11 bases sitting between them. Germline CDR1 reads SGHRS; CDR2 reads YFSETQ. CDR3 length equals 14 residues. The CDR3 spells CASSQQGLNTEAFF. The CDR3, as DNA: TGCGCCAGCAGTCAACAGGGACTGAACACTGAAGCTTTCTTT.

The rearrangement links TRBV4-1 to TRBJ1-1; a weak D match, TRBD1 (5 bases). The germline CDR1 and CDR2 sequences are MGHRA and YSYEKL. The CDR3 length is 13 residues. Trimming took 0 bases from V and 8 from J, leaving 10 bases between them. The CDR3 region is CASSQDGRTEAFF. Written as DNA, the CDR3 is TGCGCCAGCAGCCAAGATGGGAGGACAGAAGCTTTCTTT.

This chain links TRBV4-1 with TRBJ2-3; 8 bases line up with TRBD2. Looked up from germline, CDR1 is MGHRA and CDR2 is YSYEKL. Losses at the gene ends were 2 bases for V and 6 bases for J; bases not matched to a gene: 7. The CDR3 extends over 15 amino acids. CDR3 in DNA: TGCGCCAGCAGCCAATACGCGGGAGGACACGATACGCAGTATTTT. Its protein product is CASSQYAGGHDTQYF.

J is TRBJ2-6 and V is TRBV19; 9 bases match TRBD1. Germline assignment: CDR1 LNHDA and CDR2 SQIVND (reference sequence). The CDR3 sequence is 19 residues long. V lost 5 bases, J lost 0 bases, and 11 bases stayed unmatched. CDR3 in amino acids: CASSPQPGQGYSGANVLTF. Written as DNA, the CDR3 is TGTGCCAGTAGTCCTCAACCGGGACAGGGATACTCTGGGGCCAACGTCCTGACTTTC.

V and J are TRBV4-1 and TRBJ2-2; 7 nucleotides align to TRBD2. This CDR3 is 17 amino acids long. Trimming removed 3 bases from V and 1 base from J; junction bases left unmatched: 8. Per germline, CDR1 MGHRA and CDR2 YSYEKL. Here the CDR3 reads CASSHLRAGVNTGELFF. DNA of the CDR3: TGCGCCAGCAGCCACTTAAGGGCGGGAGTGAACACCGGGGAGCTGTTTTTT.

This clone was detected once. The chain combines TRBV5-1 with TRBJ1-5; D is ambiguous. CDR3 size: 15 residues. The V gene's germline CDR1 is SGHRS and CDR2 YFSETQ. Deletions cut 4 bases from V and 0 bases from J, with 11 bases between. This chain's CDR3 is CASSLDNYSNQPQHF. The CDR3 DNA follows: TGCGCCAGCAGCCTTGACAATTATAGCAATCAGCCCCAGCATTTT.

The chain is built from TRBV19 and TRBJ1-1, with D hard to call. The CDR3 extends over 17 amino acids. With 6 bases removed from V and 3 bases from J, the gap between germline ends came to 23 bases. Germline-derived CDR1 and CDR2 are LNHDA and SQIVND (reference sequence). The CDR3 sequence is CASSISRSRSADTEAFF. CDR3 nucleotides: TGTGCCAGTAGCATATCCCGCAGTCGCTCCGCGGACACTGAAGCTTTCTTT.

This clone was counted between two and nine times. V and J are TRBV7-3 and TRBJ1-2; 8 nucleotides align to TRBD1. Germline V gene data show CDR1 as SGHTA and CDR2 as FQGTGA. J was trimmed by 8 bases and V by 4 bases; bases with no gene match: 6. This CDR3 is 13 amino acids long. CDR3 sequence reads: CASSSTGTGGYTF. For the CDR3, the DNA is TGTGCCAGCAGCTCGACAGGGACAGGAGGCTACACCTTC.

This clone was observed a single time. V gene TRBV7-2 combines with J gene TRBJ1-3, with TRBD1 as a possible D gene (5 bases). Germline V lookup: CDR1 SGHTA, CDR2 FQGNSA. CDR3 length equals 14 residues. Trimming left V 3 bases short and J 3 bases short, with 9 bases between. The CDR3 here is CASSFGGVGNTIYF. Here the CDR3 DNA reads TGTGCCAGCAGCTTCGGAGGGGTTGGAAACACCATATATTTT.

This clone was recorded once. V is TRBV2 and J is TRBJ2-7; 7 positions agree with TRBD2. The junction had 11 bases not matched to a gene; V was cut back by 8 bases and J by 7 bases. The CDR3 runs to 13 residues. CDR1 SNHLY and CDR2 FYNNEI come from the germline V gene. The CDR3 bases are TGTGCCAGCGAACTAGCGTTAAGTCGAGAGCAGTACTTC. Protein sequence: CASELALSREQYF.

This clone has just a few counts. CDR3 in amino acids: CAMGVDQPQHF. In DNA form, the CDR3 reads TGTGCCATGGGAGTCGACCAGCCCCAGCATTTT. This rearrangement joins TRBV10-3 to TRBJ1-5; D is unresolved. Germline V gives CDR1 ENHRY, CDR2 SYGVKD. Trimming removed 9 bases at V and 7 bases at J, with 10 bases between. This CDR3 has 11 residues.

The chain links TRBV10-3 to TRBJ1-1; D unclear. Trimming shortened V by 6 bases and J by 1 base, and 6 bases separated the two germline ends. The V gene's germline CDR1 is ENHRY and CDR2 SYGVKD. The CDR3 is 12 residues long. The CDR3 DNA reads as TGTGCCATCAGCGCGAGGAACACTGAAGCTTTCTTT. This gives the protein CAISARNTEAFF.

The chain combines TRBV12-5 with TRBJ2-6; TRBD1 matches 7 bases. Germline CDR1 is LGHNT and CDR2 is FRNRAP. The CDR3 totals 17 residues. The J segment lost 1 base and the V segment lost 7 bases, leaving 10 bases of the junction unmatched. The CDR3 DNA reads as TGTGCTAGTGCTTCATCGGGACAGATATCTGGGGCCAACGTCCTGACTTTC. The encoded protein is CASASSGQISGANVLTF.

V gene TRBV6-5 combines with J gene TRBJ2-2; 8 nucleotides agree with TRBD2. The CDR3 length is 14 residues. Germline V lookup: CDR1 MNHEY, CDR2 SVGAGI. Unmatched junction bases numbered 7, after V lost 10 bases and J lost 3 bases. For the CDR3, the DNA is TGTGCCACCCGGGGGGGGAGAGACACCGGGGAGCTGTTTTTT. Amino acids: CATRGGRDTGELFF.

V is TRBV6-6 and J is TRBJ2-3, with 10 bases identical to TRBD2. The junction had 8 bases not matched to a gene; V was cut back by 6 bases and J by 5 bases. Looked up from germline, CDR1 is MNHNY and CDR2 is SVGAGI (reference sequence). This CDR3 spans 15 amino acids. The CDR3 spells CASRTSGRGGDTQYF. CDR3 nucleotides: TGTGCCAGCAGAACAAGCGGGAGGGGGGGAGATACGCAGTATTTT.

This clone was seen a handful of times. The chain carries TRBV5-1 and TRBJ2-3; TRBD2 aligns across 11 bases. The trim removed 0 bases at V and 5 bases at J, leaving 5 bases unmatched. In germline, CDR1 is SGHRS, CDR2 YFSETQ. The CDR3 runs to 16 residues. CDR3 region: CASSLAPLAGGDTQYF. The CDR3 DNA is TGCGCCAGCAGCTTGGCCCCTCTAGCGGGAGGAGATACGCAGTATTTT.